The source of this TCR beta chain is a study of cytomegalovirus exposure and HLA in healthy donors. General study results and limits: A missense DCLRE1C variant was associated with V- and J-gene trimming of TCR beta chains in a later analysis, and an independent cohort replicated the association.

The length of the CDR3 is 13 residues. Germline V gives CDR1 SEHNR, CDR2 FQNEAQ (reference sequence). The trim removed 6 bases at V and 3 bases at J, leaving 5 bases unmatched. PCR was performed using 60 Vbeta and 13 Jbeta primers. Original processing methods: Approximately 12 million of some 80 million unique TCR beta chains were shared, per a later count. TCRdb's copy holds only in-frame clones and misses some; the assay was immunoSEQ multiplex PCR. The V and J calls and clone size are taken from that table; D and trimming were inferred from the DNA. In the table there are around 150,000 clones, around three quarters of which are singletons. This clone came up a few times. The antigen is not known.

This TCR came from a middle-aged man in good health and CMV-seronegative. J is TRBJ2-7 and V is TRBV7-9, with TRBD1 matching over 7 bases. Material for sequencing was PBMCs. CDR3 DNA sequence: TGTGCCAGCAGACCCGGACAGGACTACGAGCAGTACTTC. This gives the protein CASRPGQDYEQYF.